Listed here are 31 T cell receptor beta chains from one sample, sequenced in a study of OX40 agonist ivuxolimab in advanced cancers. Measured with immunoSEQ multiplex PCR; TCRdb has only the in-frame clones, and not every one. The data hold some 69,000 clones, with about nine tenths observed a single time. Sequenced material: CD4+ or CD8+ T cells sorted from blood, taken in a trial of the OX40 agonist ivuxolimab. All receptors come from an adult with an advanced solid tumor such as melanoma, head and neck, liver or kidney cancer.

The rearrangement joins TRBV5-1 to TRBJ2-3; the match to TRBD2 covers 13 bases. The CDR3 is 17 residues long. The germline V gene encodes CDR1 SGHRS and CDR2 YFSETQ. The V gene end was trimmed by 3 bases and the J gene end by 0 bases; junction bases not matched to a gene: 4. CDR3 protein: CASSWTSGRYSTDTQYF. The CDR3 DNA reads TGCGCCAGCAGCTGGACTAGCGGGAGATATAGCACAGATACGCAGTATTTT.

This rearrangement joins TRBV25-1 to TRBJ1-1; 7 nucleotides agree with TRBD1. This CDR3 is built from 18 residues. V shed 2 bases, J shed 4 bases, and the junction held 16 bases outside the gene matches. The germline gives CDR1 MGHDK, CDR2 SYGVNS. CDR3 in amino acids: CASSEIGGGRQGGTEAFF. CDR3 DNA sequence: TGTGCCAGCAGTGAAATCGGAGGGGGTCGACAGGGAGGCACTGAAGCTTTCTTT.

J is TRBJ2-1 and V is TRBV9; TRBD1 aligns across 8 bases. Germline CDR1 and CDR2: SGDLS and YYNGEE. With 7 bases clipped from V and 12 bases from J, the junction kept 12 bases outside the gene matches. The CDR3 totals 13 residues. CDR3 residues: CASSEGQGKGQFF. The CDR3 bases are TGTGCCAGCTCAGAAGGACAGGGAAAAGGGCAGTTCTTC.

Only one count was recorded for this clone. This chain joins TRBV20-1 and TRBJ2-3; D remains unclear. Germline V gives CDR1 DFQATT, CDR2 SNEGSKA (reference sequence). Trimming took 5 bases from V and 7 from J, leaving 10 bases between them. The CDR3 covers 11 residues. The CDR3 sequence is CSARQLYTQYF. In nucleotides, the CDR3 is TGCAGTGCTCGTCAGTTATATACGCAGTATTTT.

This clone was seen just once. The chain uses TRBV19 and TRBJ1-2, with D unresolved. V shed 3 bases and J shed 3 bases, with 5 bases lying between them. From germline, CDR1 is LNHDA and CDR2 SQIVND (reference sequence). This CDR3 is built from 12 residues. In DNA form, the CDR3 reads TGTGCCAGTAGTATTAGGGACTATGGCTACACCTTC. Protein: CASSIRDYGYTF.

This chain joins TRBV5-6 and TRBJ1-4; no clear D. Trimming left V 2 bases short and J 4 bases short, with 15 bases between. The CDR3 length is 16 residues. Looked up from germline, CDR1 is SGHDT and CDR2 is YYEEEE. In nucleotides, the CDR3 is TGTGCCAGCAGCTTAGAGAAAACAGCGAGTAATGAAAAACTGTTTTTT. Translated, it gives CASSLEKTASNEKLFF.

This CDR3 reads CAGGLAIRTDTQYF. The CDR3 region has the DNA TGTGCCGGGGGATTAGCGATCCGCACAGATACGCAGTATTTT. The rearrangement uses TRBV30 and TRBJ2-3, with D perhaps being TRBD1 or TRBD2 (5 bases each). The CDR3 has 14 amino acids. Germline-derived CDR1 and CDR2 are GTSNPN and SVGIG (reference sequence). Trimming cost V 8 bases and J 1 base, with 16 bases left between them.

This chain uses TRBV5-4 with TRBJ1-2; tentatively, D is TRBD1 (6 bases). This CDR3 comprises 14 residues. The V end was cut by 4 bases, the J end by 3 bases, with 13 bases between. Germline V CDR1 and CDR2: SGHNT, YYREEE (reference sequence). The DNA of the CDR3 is TGTGCCAGCAGCCCGGGGCAGGGGTACTATGGCTACACCTTC. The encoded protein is CASSPGQGYYGYTF.

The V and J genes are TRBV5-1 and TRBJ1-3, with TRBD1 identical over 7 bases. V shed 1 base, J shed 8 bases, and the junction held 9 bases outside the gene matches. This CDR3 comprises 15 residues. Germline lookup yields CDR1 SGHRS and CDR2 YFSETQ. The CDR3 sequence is CASSLTGQMGDTIYF. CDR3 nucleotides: TGCGCCAGCAGCTTGACGGGACAGATGGGGGACACCATATATTTT.

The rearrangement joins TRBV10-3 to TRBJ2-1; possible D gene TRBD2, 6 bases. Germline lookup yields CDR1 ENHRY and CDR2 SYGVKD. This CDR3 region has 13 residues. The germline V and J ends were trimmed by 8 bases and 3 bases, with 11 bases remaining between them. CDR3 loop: CAILSGLYNEQFF. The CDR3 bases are TGTGCCATCTTAAGCGGGCTCTACAATGAGCAGTTCTTC.

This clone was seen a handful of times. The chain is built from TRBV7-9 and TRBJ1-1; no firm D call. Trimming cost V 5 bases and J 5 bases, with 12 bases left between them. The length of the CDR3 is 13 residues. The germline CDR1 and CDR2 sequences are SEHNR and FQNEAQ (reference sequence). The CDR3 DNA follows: TGTGCCAGCAGCCAATTCACGGGAACTGAAGCTTTCTTT. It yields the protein CASSQFTGTEAFF.

The CDR3 DNA follows: TGCGCCAGCAACCCGGGACCCCCAAAAGAGACCCAGTACTTC. Protein: CASNPGPPKETQYF. This chain uses TRBV5-1 with TRBJ2-5; D is possibly TRBD1 or TRBD2 (5 bases each). There are 14 residues in the CDR3. Germline loops: CDR1 SGHRS, CDR2 YFSETQ. V was trimmed by 6 bases and J by 3 bases, leaving 15 bases between them.

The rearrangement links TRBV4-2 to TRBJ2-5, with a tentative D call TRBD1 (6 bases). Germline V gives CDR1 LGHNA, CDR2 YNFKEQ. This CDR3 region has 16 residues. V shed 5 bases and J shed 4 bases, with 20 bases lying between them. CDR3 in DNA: TGTGCCAGCAGCTCCTCCGGTGGACAGTCGAGAGAGACCCAGTACTTC. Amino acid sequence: CASSSSGGQSRETQYF.

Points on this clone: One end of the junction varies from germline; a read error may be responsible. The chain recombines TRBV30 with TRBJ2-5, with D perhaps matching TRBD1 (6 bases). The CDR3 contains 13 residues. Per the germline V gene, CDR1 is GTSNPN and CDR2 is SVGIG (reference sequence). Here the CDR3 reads CAWNPAGARAPHF. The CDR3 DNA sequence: TGTGCCTGGAATCCAGCAGGGGCTAGGGCCCCTCACTTC.

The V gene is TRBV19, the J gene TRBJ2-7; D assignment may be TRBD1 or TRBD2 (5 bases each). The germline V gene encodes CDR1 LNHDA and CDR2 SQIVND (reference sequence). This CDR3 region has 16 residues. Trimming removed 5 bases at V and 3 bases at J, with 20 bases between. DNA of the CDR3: TGTGCCAGTAGTCCTGCCGGGACGCCAACTAGCTACGAGCAGTACTTC. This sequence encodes CASSPAGTPTSYEQYF.

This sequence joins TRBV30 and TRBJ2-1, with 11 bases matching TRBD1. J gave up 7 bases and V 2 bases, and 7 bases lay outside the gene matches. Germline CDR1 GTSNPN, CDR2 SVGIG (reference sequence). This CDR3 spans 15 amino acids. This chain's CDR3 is CAWSSGQGAGNEQFF. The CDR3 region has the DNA TGTGCCTGGAGTTCAGGACAGGGGGCTGGAAATGAGCAGTTCTTC.

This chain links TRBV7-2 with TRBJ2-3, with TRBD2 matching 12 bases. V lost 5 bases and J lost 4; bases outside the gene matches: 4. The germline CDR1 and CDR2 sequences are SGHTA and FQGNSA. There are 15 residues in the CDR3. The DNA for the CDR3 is TGTGCCAGCAGCGGACTAGCGGGATTTGCAGATACGCAGTATTTT. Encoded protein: CASSGLAGFADTQYF.

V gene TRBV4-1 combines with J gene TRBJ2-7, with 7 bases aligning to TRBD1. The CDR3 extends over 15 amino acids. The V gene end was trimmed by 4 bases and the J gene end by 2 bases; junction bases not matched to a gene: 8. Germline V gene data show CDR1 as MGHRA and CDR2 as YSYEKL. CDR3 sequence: CASSPGLDRTYEQYF. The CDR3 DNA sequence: TGCGCCAGCAGCCCAGGGTTGGACAGGACCTACGAGCAGTACTTC.

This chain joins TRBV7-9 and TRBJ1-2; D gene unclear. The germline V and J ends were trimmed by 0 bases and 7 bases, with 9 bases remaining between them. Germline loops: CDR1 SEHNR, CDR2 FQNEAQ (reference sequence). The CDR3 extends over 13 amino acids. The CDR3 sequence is CASSLAGERGYTF. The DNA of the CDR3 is TGTGCCAGCAGCTTAGCGGGTGAACGTGGCTACACCTTC.

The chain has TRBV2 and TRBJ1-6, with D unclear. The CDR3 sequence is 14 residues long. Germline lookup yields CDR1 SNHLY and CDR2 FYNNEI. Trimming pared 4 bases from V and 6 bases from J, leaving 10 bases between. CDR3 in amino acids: CASSVDLRNSPLHF. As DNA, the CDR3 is TGTGCCAGCAGTGTTGACCTCCGTAATTCACCCCTCCACTTT. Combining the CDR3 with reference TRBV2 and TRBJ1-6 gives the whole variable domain EPEVTQTPSHQVTQMGQEVILRCVPISNHLYFYWYRQILGQKVEFLVSFYNNEISEKSEIFDDQFSVERPDGSNFTLKIRSTKLEDSAMYFCASSVDLRNSPLHFGNGTRLTVT.

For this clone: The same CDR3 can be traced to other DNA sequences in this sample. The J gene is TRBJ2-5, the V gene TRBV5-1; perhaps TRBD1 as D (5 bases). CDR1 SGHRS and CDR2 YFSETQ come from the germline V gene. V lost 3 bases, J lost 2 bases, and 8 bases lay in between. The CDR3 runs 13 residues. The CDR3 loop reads CASSSGQQETQYF. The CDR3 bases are TGCGCCAGCAGCTCCGGACAACAAGAGACCCAGTACTTC.

The CDR3 bases are TGTGCCAGCTCAACTAGGGCTAGCGCCGGGGATACGCAGTATTTT. This encodes CASSTRASAGDTQYF. The V gene is TRBV18, the J gene TRBJ2-3, with TRBD2 as a possible D gene (6 bases). The CDR3 is 15 residues long. The V end was cut by 5 bases, the J end by 6 bases, with 18 bases between. Per the germline V gene, CDR1 is KGHSH and CDR2 is LQKENI.

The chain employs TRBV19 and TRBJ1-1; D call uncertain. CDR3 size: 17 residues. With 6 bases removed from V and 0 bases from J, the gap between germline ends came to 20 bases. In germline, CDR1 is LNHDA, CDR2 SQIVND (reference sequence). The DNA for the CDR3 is TGTGCCAGTAGCCACGTGGCAGGAGACTACATGAACACTGAAGCTTTCTTT. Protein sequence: CASSHVAGDYMNTEAFF.

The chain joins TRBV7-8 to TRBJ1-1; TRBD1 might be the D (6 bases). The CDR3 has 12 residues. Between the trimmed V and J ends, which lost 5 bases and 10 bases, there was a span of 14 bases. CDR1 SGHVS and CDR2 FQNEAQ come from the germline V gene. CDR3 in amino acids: CASSLQGRRAFF. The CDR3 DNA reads TGTGCCAGCAGCCTTCAGGGGAGGAGAGCTTTCTTT.

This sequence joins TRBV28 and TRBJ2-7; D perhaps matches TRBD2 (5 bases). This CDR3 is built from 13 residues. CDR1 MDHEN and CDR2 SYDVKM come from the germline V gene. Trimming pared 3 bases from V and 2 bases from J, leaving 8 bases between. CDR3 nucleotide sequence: TGTGCCAGCAGTTTCTCGACTACCTACGAGCAGTACTTC. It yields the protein CASSFSTTYEQYF.

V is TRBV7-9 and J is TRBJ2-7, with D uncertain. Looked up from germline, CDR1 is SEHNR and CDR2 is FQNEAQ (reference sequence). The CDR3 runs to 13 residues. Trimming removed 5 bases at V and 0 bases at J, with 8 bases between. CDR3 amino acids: CASSLTYSYEQYF. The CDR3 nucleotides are TGTGCCAGCAGCCTAACCTACTCCTACGAGCAGTACTTC.

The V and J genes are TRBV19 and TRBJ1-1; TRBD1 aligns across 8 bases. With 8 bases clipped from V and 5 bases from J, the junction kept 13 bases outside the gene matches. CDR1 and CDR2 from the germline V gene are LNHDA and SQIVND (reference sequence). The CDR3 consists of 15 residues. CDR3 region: CASSPTTGVRTEAFF. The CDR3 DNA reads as TGTGCCAGTTCCCCGACGACAGGGGTGAGAACTGAAGCTTTCTTT.

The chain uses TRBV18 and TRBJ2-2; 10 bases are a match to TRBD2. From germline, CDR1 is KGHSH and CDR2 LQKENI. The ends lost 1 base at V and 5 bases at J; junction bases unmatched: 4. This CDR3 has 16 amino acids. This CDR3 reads CASSPRLAGRTGELFF. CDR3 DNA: TGTGCCAGCTCACCACGACTAGCGGGCAGAACCGGGGAGCTGTTTTTT.

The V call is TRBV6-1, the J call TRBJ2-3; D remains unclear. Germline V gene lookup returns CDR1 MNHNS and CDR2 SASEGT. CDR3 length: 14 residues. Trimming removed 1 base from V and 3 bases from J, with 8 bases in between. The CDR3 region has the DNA TGTGCCAGCAGTGAAGGACAAGGGACAGATACGCAGTATTTT. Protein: CASSEGQGTDTQYF.

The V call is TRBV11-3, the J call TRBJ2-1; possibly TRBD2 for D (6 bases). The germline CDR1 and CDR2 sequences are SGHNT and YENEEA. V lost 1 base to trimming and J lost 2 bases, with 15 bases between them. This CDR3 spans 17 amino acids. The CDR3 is CASSLGGSSETYNEQFF. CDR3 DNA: TGTGCCAGCAGCTTAGGAGGATCTAGCGAAACCTACAATGAGCAGTTCTTC.

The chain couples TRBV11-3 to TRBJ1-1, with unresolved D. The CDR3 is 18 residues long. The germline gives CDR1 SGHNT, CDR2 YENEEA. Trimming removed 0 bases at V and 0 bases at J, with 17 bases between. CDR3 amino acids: CASSLDHSGSQVNTEAFF. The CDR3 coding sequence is TGTGCCAGCAGCTTAGATCACTCCGGGTCGCAGGTGAACACTGAAGCTTTCTTT.